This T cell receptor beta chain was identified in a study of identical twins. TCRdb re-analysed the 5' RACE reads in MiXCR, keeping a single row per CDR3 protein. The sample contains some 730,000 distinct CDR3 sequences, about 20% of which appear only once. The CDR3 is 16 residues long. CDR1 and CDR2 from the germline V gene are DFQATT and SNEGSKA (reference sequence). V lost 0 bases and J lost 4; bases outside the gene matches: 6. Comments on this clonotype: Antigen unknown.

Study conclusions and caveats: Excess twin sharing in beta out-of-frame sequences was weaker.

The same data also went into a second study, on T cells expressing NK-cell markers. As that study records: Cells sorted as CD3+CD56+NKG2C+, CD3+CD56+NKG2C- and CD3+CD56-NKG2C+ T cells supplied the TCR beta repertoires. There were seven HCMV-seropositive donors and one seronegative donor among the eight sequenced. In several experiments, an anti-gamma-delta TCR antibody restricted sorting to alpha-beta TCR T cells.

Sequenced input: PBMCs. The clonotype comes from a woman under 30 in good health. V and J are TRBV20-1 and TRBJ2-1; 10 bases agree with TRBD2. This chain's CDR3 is CSAREVAGGSYNEQFF. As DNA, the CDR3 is TGCAGTGCTAGAGAGGTAGCGGGAGGCTCGTACAATGAGCAGTTCTTC.